This T cell receptor beta chain was found in a study of technical replicates of blood from a few donors. The table came from immunoSEQ multiplex PCR; TCRdb's copy has only in-frame clones and leaves some out. The profile shows some 48,000 clones, approximately 94% of them singletons. The CDR3 has 18 residues. The germline V gene has CDR1 MNHEY and CDR2 SMNVEV (reference sequence). The V end lost 0 bases, the J end lost 0 bases, and 18 bases lay between the germline ends. The sample taken for sequencing was T cells isolated from PBMCs. The chain combines TRBV27 with TRBJ2-7, with a tentative D call TRBD2 (5 bases). This receptor was identified in a human donor in good health. The CDR3 is CASSLSAGGGRGSYEQYF. The DNA for the CDR3 is TGTGCCAGCAGTTTATCGGCGGGCGGCGGGCGTGGCTCCTACGAGCAGTACTTC.